These T cell receptor beta chains were read from a single sample in a study of control samples from healthy donors and cancer patients. Clones were read by immunoSEQ multiplex PCR, and TCRdb kept only the in-frame ones, dropping some. The repertoire has under 200,000 clones, over 85% of them found once; the top ten carry approximately 8%. Sample: blood. Every receptor here comes from a woman aged 40 to 55 in good health. The CDR3 runs from the conserved cysteine through the conserved F or W. Each record gives: D gene, clone size, J gene, V gene, CDR3 protein, CDR3 DNA. A D gene is named only where the DNA matches it firmly. Size is omitted from some rows. Given values are once, few, many or a class for expanded clones.

>-|-|TRBJ1-2|TRBV11-2
CASSLGDWSGYTF
TGTGCCAGCAGCTTAGGGGACTGGTCCGGCTACACCTTC
>-|-|TRBJ2-1|TRBV5-1
CASSLDGVVPKMVDEQFF
TGCGCCAGCAGCTTGGATGGGGTCGTGCCGAAAATGGTGGATGAGCAGTTCTTC
>-|-|TRBJ2-2|TRBV11-2
CASSLDGRRATNTGELFF
TGTGCCAGCAGCTTAGACGGGCGGCGGGCCACAAACACCGGGGAGCTGTTTTTT
>-|-|TRBJ2-5|TRBV27
CASSLLPGTGQETQYF
TGTGCCAGCAGTTTATTGCCCGGGACTGGACAAGAGACCCAGTACTTC
>-|-|TRBJ1-1|TRBV25-1
CASSELVGTEAFF
TGTGCCAGCAGTGAATTGGTGGGTACTGAAGCTTTCTTT
>TRBD2|-|TRBJ2-3|TRBV11-3
CASSLVRVSGGDDSTDTQYF
TGTGCCAGCAGCTTAGTTCGGGTGAGTGGGGGGGACGATAGCACAGATACGCAGTATTTT
>TRBD1|-|TRBJ1-2|TRBV12-3/TRBV12-4
CASSYDRGYGYTF
TGTGCCAGCAGCTACGACAGGGGTTATGGCTACACCTTC
>-|-|TRBJ2-5|TRBV5-1
CASSLNGDRETQYF
TGCGCCAGCAGCTTGAATGGGGATCGAGAGACCCAGTACTTC
>-|-|TRBJ1-1|TRBV28
CASILTVGNTEAFF
TGTGCCAGCATCCTGACCGTGGGGAACACTGAAGCTTTCTTT
>TRBD1|once|TRBJ2-3|TRBV5-1
CASSSTPRTGNIDTQYF
TGCGCCAGCAGCTCAACCCCCCGGACAGGGAATATAGATACGCAGTATTTT
>-|-|TRBJ2-7|TRBV18
CASSPQGTIHEQYF
TGTGCCAGCTCACCTCAGGGAACCATCCACGAGCAGTACTTC
>-|-|TRBJ1-5|TRBV6-2/TRBV6-3
CASSYGSIGRQPQHF
TGTGCCAGCAGTTACGGATCCATAGGGAGGCAGCCCCAGCATTTT
>-|once|TRBJ1-6|TRBV4-3
CASSHSDGNLHF
TGCGCCAGCAGCCACAGCGATGGTAACCTCCACTTT
>-|few|TRBJ2-2|TRBV12-3/TRBV12-4
CASSRGTGELFF
TGTGCCAGCAGTCGGGGCACCGGGGAGCTGTTTTTT
>TRBD2|few|TRBJ2-7|TRBV4-1
CASSHLFSGTSYEQYF
TGCGCCAGCAGCCACCTTTTCTCCGGGACTAGCTACGAGCAGTACTTC
>TRBD1|-|TRBJ1-3|TRBV2
CASRFRGDSGNTIYF
TGTGCCAGCAGATTCAGGGGGGACTCTGGAAACACCATATATTTT
>-|once|TRBJ1-1|TRBV4-2
CASSRDGVNTEAFF
TGTGCCAGCAGCCGAGATGGGGTGAACACTGAAGCTTTCTTT
>-|-|TRBJ2-7|TRBV5-1
CASSLGNYEQYF
TGCGCCAGCAGCCTGGGGAACTACGAGCAGTACTTC
>TRBD2|-|TRBJ2-5|TRBV6-2/TRBV6-3
CASSTSGTSQETQYF
TGTGCCAGCAGCACATCCGGGACTAGCCAAGAGACCCAGTACTTC
>-|-|TRBJ2-2|TRBV4-3
CASSHARTGPGGITGELFF
TGCGCCAGCAGCCATGCCAGAACAGGCCCTGGCGGGATAACCGGGGAGCTGTTTTTT
>-|-|TRBJ1-2|TRBV5-1
CASSLGDNNYGYTF
TGCGCCAGCAGCTTGGGGGACAATAACTATGGCTACACCTTC
>-|-|TRBJ1-6|TRBV27
CASRTTNSPLHF
TGTGCCAGCAGAACTACGAATTCACCCCTCCACTTT
>TRBD1|-|TRBJ1-2|TRBV4-3
CASSQDRQGRGYTF
TGCGCCAGCAGCCAAGACCGACAGGGCCGAGGCTACACCTTC
>TRBD1|-|TRBJ1-2|TRBV19
CASNPGQVIYGYTF
TGTGCCAGTAACCCGGGACAGGTTATCTATGGCTACACCTTC
>TRBD2|-|TRBJ2-7|TRBV30
CAWGTSAYEQYF
TGTGCCTGGGGGACTAGCGCATACGAGCAGTACTTC
>-|-|TRBJ2-3|TRBV6-5
CASRGHGTSTDTQYF
TGTGCCAGCAGGGGACACGGGACTAGCACAGATACGCAGTATTTT
>TRBD1|-|TRBJ1-2|TRBV6-2/TRBV6-3
CASSLTGAYGYTF
TGTGCCAGCAGCCTCACAGGGGCCTATGGCTACACCTTC
>TRBD1|-|TRBJ1-2|TRBV15
CATSRDRGVYGYTF
TGTGCCACCAGCAGAGACAGGGGGGTCTATGGCTACACCTTC
>-|once|TRBJ1-5|TRBV21-1
CASSKGGVGYQPQHF
TGTGCCAGCAGCAAAGGAGGCGTCGGTTATCAGCCCCAGCATTTT
>-|-|TRBJ2-1|TRBV27
CASSLVAAVYNEQFF
TGTGCCAGCAGTTTAGTAGCGGCCGTTTACAATGAGCAGTTCTTC
>TRBD1|-|TRBJ1-2|TRBV7-2
CASSLRGQGPGYTF
TGTGCCAGCAGCTTACGGGGACAGGGGCCCGGCTACACCTTC
>TRBD1|-|TRBJ1-1|TRBV30
CAGTDEQGGIEAFF
TGTGCCGGTACCGATGAACAGGGGGGGATAGAAGCTTTCTTT